The TCR beta chain under discussion was sequenced for a study of graft-versus-host responses after intestinal transplantation. Study-wide points: Allograft graft-versus-host to host-versus-graft clonal ratios ran high in patients with graft-donor T cell macrochimerism.

Measured with immunoSEQ multiplex PCR; TCRdb has only the in-frame clones, and not every one. The table records more than 90,000 clones, just over 90% of them present only once. To note about this clone: Its target is unknown.

The trim removed 3 bases at V and 0 bases at J, leaving 4 bases unmatched. Germline values: CDR1 SGHRS, CDR2 YFSETQ. The CDR3 sequence is 17 residues long. The TCR sequence derives from a human donor who was the organ donor for an intestinal transplant. The sample consisted of unstimulated CD4+ T cells sorted from spleen or lymph node cells, taken before transplant. The chain links TRBV5-1 to TRBJ2-3, with TRBD2 identical over 13 bases. CDR3 sequence reads: CASSSGLAGASTDTQYF. In DNA form, the CDR3 reads TGCGCCAGCAGCTCTGGACTAGCGGGAGCTAGCACAGATACGCAGTATTTT.